The clone carrying this T cell receptor (beta chain) has just a few counts. MiXCR was run by TCRdb on the RT-PCR reads, yielding one entry per CDR3 protein. The repertoire holds about 620,000 distinct CDR3 sequences, with about 10% as singletons. This specimen comes from a study of response to subunit inactivated influenza vaccine. V was trimmed by 2 bases and J by 10 bases, leaving 20 bases between them. The CDR3 spans 15 residues. These sequences were also reported in another study, on T cells expressing NK-cell markers. As that study records: UMI-tagged 5'RACE template switching yielded the TCR beta cDNA. NKG2C+ dominant clonotype frequencies in about six donors were roughly 1.0-8% of CD8+ T cells.

The source of this sequence is a man aged 50-60 years who received an inactivated influenza vaccine. The gene calls are TRBV12-3 or TRBV12-4 and TRBJ2-5; either TRBD1 or TRBD2 may fit D (5 bases each). The material sequenced was PBMCs from blood, taken on the day of vaccination. Written as DNA, the CDR3 is TGTGCCAGCAGTTTAATGACCGGGGACCTCGGGGTCCAGTACTTC. Translated: CASSLMTGDLGVQYF.